The present T cell receptor (beta chain) was sequenced within a study of T cells in women clearing cervical HPV infection. Study-level information: Blood came at first lesion visit for cases, post-clearance for controls. Overall study findings and caveats: Controls had more TRBV6-7 (approximately 0.15%) than cases (roughly 0.11%). CIN3+ cases had significantly higher TCR repertoire richness than controls, but evenness did not differ.

TCRdb's copy holds only in-frame clones and misses some; the assay was immunoSEQ multiplex PCR. The sample table includes about 30,000 clones. On this clone: Antigen: not known. The read gets to within 3 residues of the CDR3 end, and the germline J gene fills in the rest.

The CDR3 is 16 residues long. The V gene's germline CDR1 is GTSNPN and CDR2 SVGIG (reference sequence). Trimming took off 0 bases at V and 0 bases at J, with 12 bases between the two ends. The rearrangement uses TRBV30 and TRBJ1-5, with TRBD1 as a possible D gene (6 bases). The sequenced material came from blood buffy coat. The receptor was derived from a woman between 18 and 69 years old with a cervical HPV16 infection that either progressed to CIN3+ or cleared (not recorded which). The sequenced part of the CDR3 DNA is TGTGCCTGGAGTGTAGGGGGTGTAGGTAGCAATCAGCCC. Translated: CAWSVGGVGSNQP. The full CDR3 is CAWSVGGVGSNQPQHF.